A single sample is the source of the 7 T cell receptor beta chains below, sequenced in a study of cytomegalovirus exposure and HLA in healthy donors. PCR involved 60 Vbeta and 13 Jbeta primers. Produced via immunoSEQ multiplex PCR; TCRdb's table is partial and in-frame only. Of 150,000 to 200,000 clones in the sample, about 72% were seen once. Sequenced material: PBMCs. The receptors stem from a man over 45 in good health and CMV-seropositive.

This clone was seen once. Other DNA sequences from this sample encode an identical CDR3 as well. The chain carries TRBV7-2 and TRBJ1-6; D may be TRBD1 (5 bases). The CDR3 has 14 amino acids. Trimming shortened V by 3 bases and J by 9 bases, and 12 bases separated the two germline ends. Germline CDR1 reads SGHTA; CDR2 reads FQGNSA. The CDR3 DNA reads as TGTGCCAGCAGCTTTGGCCAGGGAGGTTCACCCCTCCACTTT. It codes for CASSFGQGGSPLHF. Full variable domain (remainder filled in from reference TRBV7-2 and TRBJ1-6): GAGVSQSPSNKVTEKGKDVELRCDPISGHTALYWYRQSLGQGLEFLIYFQGNSAPDKSGLPSDRFSAERTGGSVSTLTIQRTQQEDSAVYLCASSFGQGGSPLHFGNGTRLTVT.

The chain is built from TRBV15 and TRBJ2-5, with a possible D match to TRBD1 (5 bases). Trimming shortened V by 3 bases and J by 5 bases, and 16 bases separated the two germline ends. CDR3 length: 15 amino acids. Germline lookup yields CDR1 LNHNV and CDR2 YYDKDF (reference sequence). This CDR3 is CATSRGNRIIETQYF. CDR3 coding DNA: TGTGCCACCAGCAGGGGGAACAGGATAATCGAGACCCAGTACTTC.

This chain connects TRBV6-5 to TRBJ2-1, with TRBD1 as a possible D gene (6 bases). The V gene lost 5 bases and the J gene lost 0 bases, with 11 bases spanning the gap. CDR1 and CDR2 from the germline V gene are MNHEY and SVGAGI. CDR3 size: 15 residues. CDR3 residues: CASSKRDISYNEQFF. In DNA form, the CDR3 reads TGTGCCAGCAGTAAAAGGGACATCTCCTACAATGAGCAGTTCTTC.

The chain employs TRBV12-5 and TRBJ2-1; TRBD2 matches 16 bases. The length of the CDR3 is 17 residues. V shed 5 bases and J 6 bases; nucleotides not matched to a gene: 7. The germline gives CDR1 LGHNT, CDR2 FRNRAP. Here the CDR3 reads CASGKGLAGGPGNEQFF. CDR3 bases: TGTGCTAGTGGTAAGGGACTAGCGGGGGGGCCCGGCAATGAGCAGTTCTTC. Combining the CDR3 with reference TRBV12-5 and TRBJ2-1 gives the whole variable domain DARVTQTPRHKVTEMGQEVTMRCQPILGHNTVFWYRQTMMQGLELLAYFRNRAPLDDSGMPKDRFSAEMPDATLATLKIQPSEPRDSAVYFCASGKGLAGGPGNEQFFGPGTRLTVL.

The table lists this clone with a few counts. The chain is built from TRBV5-6 and TRBJ2-7, with 10 bases identical to TRBD1. The CDR3 totals 15 residues. Germline values: CDR1 SGHDT, CDR2 YYEEEE. The J segment lost 2 bases and the V segment lost 4 bases, leaving 6 bases of the junction unmatched. This CDR3 is CASSIGQGGTYEQYF. In DNA form, the CDR3 reads TGTGCCAGCAGCATAGGACAGGGGGGAACCTACGAGCAGTACTTC.

V is TRBV2 and J is TRBJ2-7; TRBD1 matches 8 bases. V dropped 7 bases and J dropped 2; count of bases not matched to a gene: 10. Germline V lookup: CDR1 SNHLY, CDR2 FYNNEI. This CDR3 spans 15 amino acids. The CDR3 region is CASTTDRGDTYEQYF. The CDR3 bases are TGTGCCAGCACTACTGACAGGGGAGACACCTACGAGCAGTACTTC.

The chain carries TRBV9 and TRBJ2-2, with TRBD1 identical over 9 bases. CDR1 SGDLS and CDR2 YYNGEE come from the germline V gene. The CDR3 has 16 amino acids. Trimming took 4 bases from V and 1 from J; bases not matched to a gene: 5. CDR3 DNA: TGTGCCAGCAGCCGCGGACAGGGGCTGAACACCGGGGAGCTGTTTTTT. As protein: CASSRGQGLNTGELFF.